This entry is about one T cell receptor beta chain. These data come from a study of blood T cell repertoires in COVID-19. At the level of the study: There were acute and convalescent COVID-19 samples, and they came from the United States, Italy and Spain.

Assignments of participants to cohorts depended upon their own reported clinical history. The recovered donors of Cohort 3 showed two negative PCRs, clearance, or symptom resolution. In the original workflow: Nucleated cell number was recorded as an estimate derived from reference gene primer amplification. TCRdb's table, derived via immunoSEQ multiplex PCR, lists solely in-frame clones and lacks some. Clone size and V and J calls were adopted from that table, with D and trimming inferred from the DNA. The sample shows hundreds of thousands of clones, approximately 90% of them seen only once. Germline V gene lookup returns CDR1 SGHAT and CDR2 FQNNGV. Unmatched junction bases numbered 2, after V lost 4 bases and J lost 1 base. This CDR3 has 14 residues.

The chain couples TRBV11-2 to TRBJ2-5, with 8 bases aligning to TRBD2. Sequenced: PBMCs or T cells enriched from blood (not recorded which). This receptor was taken from a man aged 40-49 years who had recovered from COVID-19. CDR3 nucleotides: TGTGCCAGCAGCTCGCGGGGGGCCCAAGAGACCCAGTACTTC. Translating it yields CASSSRGAQETQYF. Drawing the rest from reference TRBV11-2 and TRBJ2-5, the complete variable domain is EAGVAQSPRYKIIEKRQSVAFWCNPISGHATLYWYQQILGQGPKLLIQFQNNGVVDDSQLPKDRFSAERLKGVDSTLKIQPAKLEDSAVYLCASSSRGAQETQYFGPGTRLLVL.